The clone carrying this T cell receptor beta chain was detected a few times. Over 180 million TCR-beta sequences (from 15-18 subjects) were yielded by each sequencing run. Each CDR3 protein is one row after TCRdb ran MiXCR on the 5' RACE reads. The data show some 47,000 distinct CDR3 sequences, with roughly 17% seen just once and about 4.7% held by the top ten. Trimming took 0 bases from V and 4 from J; bases not matched to a gene: 9. The length of the CDR3 is 17 residues. Germline V CDR1 and CDR2: SGHRS, YFSETQ. The data originate from a study of neurological immune-mediated disorders. The sample taken for sequencing was PBMCs. The genes are TRBV5-1 and TRBJ2-2; 7 nucleotides line up with TRBD2. The receptor's source is a man aged 55 to 70 in good health. DNA of the CDR3: TGCGCCAGCAGCTTGGGGCGGGGGACGGATACCACCGGGGAGCTGTTTTTT. It yields the protein CASSLGRGTDTTGELFF.